This T cell receptor beta chain was sequenced for a study of T-cell memory formation after mild COVID-19. Constant-segment primers were used for 5'RACE, and the resulting TCR alpha and TCR beta cDNA libraries carried sample barcodes and UMIs. One entry per CDR3 protein results from TCRdb running MiXCR on the 5' RACE reads. The table has around 210,000 distinct CDR3 sequences, 9.5% to 10% seen once. Germline lookup yields CDR1 MDHEN and CDR2 SYDVKM. The germline V and J ends were trimmed by 3 bases and 5 bases, with 12 bases remaining between them. The CDR3 length is 14 residues. This sequence was found in a man aged 18 to 30 who had mild COVID-19 (a few samples of this study predate the infection). Cell type and time point are not known. The V call is TRBV28, the J call TRBJ2-3; TRBD1 is a possible D gene (5 bases). Sequencing input: PBMCs or a T cell subset sorted from them (not recorded which). This CDR3 reads CASSFGHSGDTQYF. The CDR3 bases are TGTGCCAGCAGTTTTGGACACTCCGGAGATACGCAGTATTTT.